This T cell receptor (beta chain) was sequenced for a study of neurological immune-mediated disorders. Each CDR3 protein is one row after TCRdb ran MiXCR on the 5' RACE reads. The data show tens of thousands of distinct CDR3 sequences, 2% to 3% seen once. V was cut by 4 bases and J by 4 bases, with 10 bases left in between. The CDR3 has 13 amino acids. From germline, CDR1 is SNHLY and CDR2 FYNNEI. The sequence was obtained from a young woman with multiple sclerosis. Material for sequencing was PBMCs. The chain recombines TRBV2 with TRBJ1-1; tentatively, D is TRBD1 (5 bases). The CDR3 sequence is CASSGSGTTEAFF. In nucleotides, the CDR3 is TGTGCCAGCAGTGGATCAGGGACCACTGAAGCTTTCTTT.